One and the same sample provided the 10 T cell receptor beta chains below, sequenced in a study of identical twins. TCRdb independently ran MiXCR on the 5' RACE reads; one entry per CDR3 protein. The profile shows 1.5 million or so distinct CDR3 sequences, under 35% of them singletons. Specimen: cord blood. The receptors shown here come from a newborn girl in good health.

The chain employs TRBV28 and TRBJ2-1, with TRBD2 as a possible D gene (6 bases). V was cut by 5 bases and J by 4 bases, with 12 bases left in between. Per germline, CDR1 MDHEN and CDR2 SYDVKM. The CDR3 contains 14 residues. CDR3: CASSSGPYYNEQFF. Here the CDR3 DNA reads TGTGCCAGCAGTAGCGGGCCCTATTACAATGAGCAGTTCTTC.

This clonotype has more than one count but fewer than ten. V and J are TRBV13 and TRBJ2-2, with D hard to call. The CDR3 is 12 residues long. The V end lost 4 bases, the J end lost 8 bases, and 8 bases lay between the germline ends. From germline, CDR1 is PRHDT and CDR2 FYEKMQ (reference sequence). CDR3 nucleotides: TGTGCCAGCAGCTCCCCCCCTGGGGAGCTGTTTTTT. Residues: CASSSPPGELFF.

The chain is built from TRBV20-1 and TRBJ1-6; tentatively, D is TRBD1 (5 bases). CDR1 is DFQATT and CDR2 is SNEGSKA in the germline V gene (reference sequence). V was clipped by 0 bases and J by 5 bases, with 8 bases between them. This CDR3 contains 14 residues. The CDR3 sequence is CSARDGGDNSPLHF. CDR3 nucleotides: TGCAGTGCTAGAGATGGGGGGGATAATTCACCCCTCCACTTT.

The V gene is TRBV5-1, the J gene TRBJ2-5; the match to TRBD2 covers 11 bases. The CDR3 contains 16 residues. Unmatched junction bases numbered 16, after V lost 4 bases and J lost 11 bases. The germline gives CDR1 SGHRS, CDR2 YFSETQ. CDR3 in DNA: TGCGCCAGCAGCATAAGAAGACTAGCGGGGTACCATGAGCAGTACTTC. Amino acid sequence: CASSIRRLAGYHEQYF.

This clonotype was seen a handful of times. The rearrangement uses TRBV2 and TRBJ1-1; no firm D call. V lost 5 bases, J lost 1 base, and 11 bases lay in between. Germline CDR1 SNHLY, CDR2 FYNNEI. The CDR3 contains 14 residues. The CDR3 sequence: CASSPELRNTEAFF. CDR3 nucleotides: TGTGCCAGCAGTCCGGAGCTCAGGAACACTGAAGCTTTCTTT.

This clonotype was observed a few times. CDR3 bases: TGTGCCACCAGCAGAGAACTAGCGATGGAGACCCAGTACTTC. Translation: CATSRELAMETQYF. This sequence joins TRBV15 and TRBJ2-7, with 7 bases lining up with TRBD2. The end of the DNA aligns better with TRBJ2-5, so the J call may be wrong. The germline V gene has CDR1 LNHNV and CDR2 YYDKDF (reference sequence). This CDR3 contains 14 residues.

This rearrangement joins TRBV2 to TRBJ2-5; D gene ambiguous. From germline, CDR1 is SNHLY and CDR2 FYNNEI. V lost 4 bases to trimming and J lost 3 bases, with 6 bases between them. CDR3 size: 12 residues. The CDR3 spells CASSGHKETQYF. CDR3 sequence (DNA): TGTGCCAGCAGTGGCCACAAAGAGACCCAGTACTTC.

This clonotype has only a few counts. The chain couples TRBV20-1 to TRBJ2-3; TRBD2 agrees at 13 bases. The CDR3 consists of 16 residues. J gave up 4 bases and V 0 bases, and 4 bases lay outside the gene matches. Germline V gene data show CDR1 as DFQATT and CDR2 as SNEGSKA (reference sequence). DNA for the CDR3: TGCAGTGCTAGAGACCCCACTAGCGGGAGGGCAGATACGCAGTATTTT. Translating it yields CSARDPTSGRADTQYF.

The J gene is TRBJ2-3, the V gene TRBV4-1, with D hard to call. CDR3 length equals 12 residues. Germline-derived CDR1 and CDR2 are MGHRA and YSYEKL. The V end lost 4 bases, the J end lost 10 bases, and 12 bases lay between the germline ends. In DNA form, the CDR3 reads TGCGCCAGCAGCCGGAATGATCGGGCGCAGTATTTT. Protein product: CASSRNDRAQYF.

This clonotype turned up a few times. The V call is TRBV25-1, the J call TRBJ2-1; D unclear. This CDR3 contains 14 residues. Germline lookup yields CDR1 MGHDK and CDR2 SYGVNS. V was clipped by 0 bases and J by 4 bases, with 7 bases between them. The CDR3 sequence: CASSEYPLYNEQFF. CDR3 nucleotide sequence: TGTGCCAGCAGTGAATATCCCCTTTACAATGAGCAGTTCTTC.